Presented here are 13 T cell receptor beta chains from one specimen sequenced in a study of blood T cells in healthy people across ages. A second PCR, run for about 7 to 11 cycles, used a sample-barcoded 5' primer plus a J-beta primer mix. TCRdb re-analysed the 5' RACE reads in MiXCR, keeping a single row per CDR3 protein. The sample has 1.8 million or so distinct CDR3 sequences, roughly two fifths seen once; the top ten hold under 30%. The sample was blood. Receptors originate from a human donor in good health.

The chain couples TRBV6-5 to TRBJ1-6; TRBD1 matches at 7 bases. The germline V gene has CDR1 MNHEY and CDR2 SVGAGI. The J segment lost 6 bases and the V segment lost 2 bases, leaving 4 bases of the junction unmatched. The CDR3 runs to 15 residues. CDR3: CASSYGQDPNSPLHF. In DNA form, the CDR3 reads TGTGCCAGCAGTTACGGACAGGACCCTAATTCACCCCTCCACTTT.

This clonotype showed up just a few times. The V call is TRBV6-4, the J call TRBJ2-3, with TRBD1 identical over 7 bases. The length of the CDR3 is 12 residues. CDR1 is MRHNA and CDR2 is SNTAGT in the germline V gene. V lost 6 bases to trimming and J lost 9 bases; unmatched junction nucleotides: 6. In DNA form, the CDR3 reads TGTGCCAGCAGAGGCAGGGGGAGAACGCAGTATTTT. This gives the protein CASRGRGRTQYF.

Comment on this clonotype: The junction departs from the called germline gene at one end, perhaps through a read error. The chain links TRBV4-2 to TRBJ1-6, with a tentative D call TRBD1 (5 bases). The germline V gene encodes CDR1 LGHNA and CDR2 YNFKEQ. The CDR3 consists of 13 residues. CDR3 coding DNA: TGTGCCCGCAGCCAAGATCAGGGATCACCCCTCCACTTT. This sequence encodes CARSQDQGSPLHF.

The V and J genes are TRBV5-5 and TRBJ2-7; no clear D. Germline values: CDR1 SGHKS, CDR2 YYEKEE (reference sequence). The V gene lost 4 bases and the J gene lost 3 bases, with 20 bases spanning the gap. The CDR3 has 16 residues. The DNA for the CDR3 is TGTGCCAGCAGCCCCCAATCAGGAGATTCTCTCTACGAGCAGTACTTC. Protein product: CASSPQSGDSLYEQYF. The full variable domain, its missing parts supplied by reference TRBV5-5 and TRBJ2-7, is DAGVTQSPTHLIKTRGQQVTLRCSPISGHKSVSWYQQVLGQGPQFIFQYYEKEERGRGNFPDRFSARQFPNYSSELNVNALLLGDSALYLCASSPQSGDSLYEQYFGPGTRLTVT.

The chain combines TRBV20-1 with TRBJ1-2; 7 bases are a match to TRBD1. Losses at the gene ends were 5 bases for V and 5 bases for J; bases not matched to a gene: 8. CDR1 DFQATT and CDR2 SNEGSKA come from the germline V gene (reference sequence). The CDR3 length is 13 residues. The CDR3: CSARRTGKYGYTF. DNA of the CDR3: TGCAGTGCTCGTAGGACAGGAAAGTATGGCTACACCTTC.

The J gene is TRBJ1-2, the V gene TRBV10-3, with TRBD1 matching 7 bases. The CDR3 runs to 15 residues. Germline lookup yields CDR1 ENHRY and CDR2 SYGVKD. With 0 bases clipped from V and 4 bases from J, the junction kept 5 bases outside the gene matches. As DNA, the CDR3 is TGTGCCATCAGTGAGTCCGGGACAGATTCCTATGGCTACACCTTC. It translates to CAISESGTDSYGYTF.

The chain has TRBV6-5 and TRBJ1-4; D gene ambiguous. This CDR3 comprises 11 residues. The germline V gene encodes CDR1 MNHEY and CDR2 SVGAGI. The CDR3 is CGIATNEKLFF. CDR3 coding DNA: TGTGGGATAGCGACTAATGAAAAACTGTTTTTT.

This clonotype was observed a few times. The chain carries TRBV6-1 and TRBJ2-3; 8 bases agree with TRBD1. V lost 4 bases to trimming and J lost 6 bases; unmatched junction nucleotides: 3. This CDR3 is built from 13 residues. Germline values: CDR1 MNHNS, CDR2 SASEGT. CDR3 in amino acids: CASSGTGWDTQYF. CDR3 nucleotide sequence: TGTGCCAGCAGTGGGACAGGGTGGGATACGCAGTATTTT.

The chain links TRBV29-1 to TRBJ2-3; 7 bases are shared with TRBD2. The CDR3 sequence is 13 residues long. CDR1 is SQVTM and CDR2 is ANQGSEA in the germline V gene. The ends lost 1 base at V and 2 bases at J; junction bases unmatched: 0. The CDR3 DNA is TGCAGCGTTGAAGGACTAGCCACAGATACGCAGTATTTT. It codes for CSVEGLATDTQYF.

Turning to this clonotype: This may stem from a read error, because a much larger clone lies one nucleotide away. This chain joins TRBV27 and TRBJ2-1; the D call may be TRBD1 or TRBD2 (5 bases each). V was cut by 6 bases and J by 9 bases, with 12 bases left in between. CDR1 is MNHEY, CDR2 SMNVEV, per germline (reference sequence). This CDR3 region has 12 residues. The CDR3 bases are TGTGCCAGCAGGGCGAGGGGCAGTGAGCAGTTCTTC. Translation gives CASRARGSEQFF.

The chain links TRBV5-5 to TRBJ2-1; D is ambiguous. The CDR3 has 14 residues. Germline V gene data show CDR1 as SGHKS and CDR2 as YYEKEE (reference sequence). The V and J ends lost 3 bases and 7 bases respectively, with 14 bases between them. CDR3 in amino acids: CASSWQSQSNEQFF. CDR3 coding DNA: TGTGCCAGCAGCTGGCAGTCTCAGAGTAATGAGCAGTTCTTC.

The rearrangement joins TRBV30 to TRBJ2-1, with unresolved D. Germline values: CDR1 GTSNPN, CDR2 SVGIG (reference sequence). CDR3 size: 10 residues. V was trimmed by 1 base and J by 6 bases, leaving 1 base between them. The CDR3 sequence is CAWSGNEQFF. CDR3 nucleotides: TGTGCCTGGAGTGGCAATGAGCAGTTCTTC.

This chain uses TRBV6-6 with TRBJ1-2; 11 bases match TRBD1. The CDR3 sequence is 15 residues long. V was pared by 6 bases and J by 3 bases, with 6 bases of the junction left unmatched. Germline V CDR1 and CDR2: MNHNY, SVGAGI (reference sequence). CDR3: CASSRGQGADYGYTF. CDR3 in DNA: TGTGCCAGCAGCCGTGGACAGGGGGCTGACTATGGCTACACCTTC.